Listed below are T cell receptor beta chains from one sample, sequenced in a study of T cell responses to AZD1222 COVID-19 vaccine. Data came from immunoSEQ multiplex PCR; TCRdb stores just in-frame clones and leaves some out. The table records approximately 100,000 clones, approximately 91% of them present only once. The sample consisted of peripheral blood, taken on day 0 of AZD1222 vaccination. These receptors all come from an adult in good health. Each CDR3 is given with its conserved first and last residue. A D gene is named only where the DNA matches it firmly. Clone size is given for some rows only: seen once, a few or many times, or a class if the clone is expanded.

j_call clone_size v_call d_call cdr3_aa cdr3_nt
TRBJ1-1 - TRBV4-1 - CASSQAPPGNTEAFF TGCGCCAGCAGCCAAGCTCCCCCAGGGAACACTGAAGCTTTCTTT
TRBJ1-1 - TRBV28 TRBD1 CASILGQGEAFF TGTGCCAGCATCCTCGGACAGGGCGAAGCTTTCTTT
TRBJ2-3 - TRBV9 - CASSVAQSGTQYF TGTGCCAGCAGCGTAGCCCAGAGCGGTACGCAGTATTTT
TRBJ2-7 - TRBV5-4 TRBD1 CASSAGTVGEQYF TGTGCCAGCAGCGCCGGGACAGTGGGCGAGCAGTACTTC
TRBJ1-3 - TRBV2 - CASRTSGNTIYF TGTGCCAGCCGTACCTCTGGAAACACCATATATTTT
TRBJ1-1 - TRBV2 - CASSGGGNTEAFF TGTGCCAGCAGTGGGGGGGGGAACACTGAAGCTTTCTTT
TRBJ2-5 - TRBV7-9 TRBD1 CASSSTGGQETQYF TGTGCCAGCAGCTCGACAGGGGGCCAAGAGACCCAGTACTTC
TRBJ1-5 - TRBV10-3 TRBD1 CAISQTGGGNQPQHF TGTGCCATTTCACAGACAGGGGGCGGCAATCAGCCCCAGCATTTT
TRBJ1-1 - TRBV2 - CASSEQGGATEAFF TGTGCCAGCAGTGAACAGGGAGGGGCCACTGAAGCTTTCTTT
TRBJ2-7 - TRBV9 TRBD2 CASSVGGEGANQYF TGTGCCAGCAGCGTAGGAGGGGAGGGAGCAAATCAGTACTTC
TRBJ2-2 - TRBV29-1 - CSGEAVGTGELFF TGCAGCGGGGAGGCAGTGGGCACCGGGGAGCTGTTTTTT
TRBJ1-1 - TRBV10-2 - CASRGSTGTEAFF TGCGCCAGCAGAGGGTCTACGGGCACTGAAGCTTTCTTT
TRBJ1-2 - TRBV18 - CASSSTGTPHGYTF TGTGCCAGCTCAAGCACCGGGACGCCCCATGGCTACACCTTC
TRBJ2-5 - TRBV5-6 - CASSLVGGTQETQYF TGTGCCAGCAGCTTGGTCGGGGGAACGCAAGAGACCCAGTACTTC
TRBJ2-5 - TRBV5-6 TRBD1 CASSWGQGAVETQYF TGTGCCAGCAGCTGGGGACAGGGGGCGGTGGAGACCCAGTACTTC
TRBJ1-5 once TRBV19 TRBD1 CASSQDRASQPQHF TGTGCCAGTAGCCAGGACAGGGCTTCTCAGCCCCAGCATTTT
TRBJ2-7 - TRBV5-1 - CASSLDSEFYEQYF TGCGCCAGCAGCTTGGACAGCGAATTCTACGAGCAGTACTTC
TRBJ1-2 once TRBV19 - CASRPLTGLYGYTF TGTGCCAGTAGACCTTTGACGGGTCTCTATGGCTACACCTTC
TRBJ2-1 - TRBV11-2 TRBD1 CASSLRGTGANEQFF TGTGCCAGCAGCTTAAGGGGGACAGGGGCCAATGAGCAGTTCTTC
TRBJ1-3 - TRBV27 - CASSRRISGNTIYF TGTGCCAGCAGTCGGCGGATCTCTGGAAACACCATATATTTT
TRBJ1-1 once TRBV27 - CASSLVWNTEAFF TGTGCCAGCAGTTTAGTCTGGAACACTGAAGCTTTCTTT
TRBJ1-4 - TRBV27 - CASSPMGETNEKLFF TGTGCCAGCAGTCCCATGGGGGAAACTAATGAAAAACTGTTTTTT
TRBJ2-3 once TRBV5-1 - CASSWAGDTQYF TGCGCCAGCAGCTGGGCCGGAGATACGCAGTATTTT
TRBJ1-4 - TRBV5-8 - CASSLAGVRTNEKLFF TGTGCCAGCAGCTTGGCAGGGGTTAGAACTAATGAAAAACTGTTTTTT
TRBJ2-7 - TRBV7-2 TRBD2 CASSWTSGGYEQYF TGTGCCAGCAGCTGGACTAGCGGGGGCTACGAGCAGTACTTC
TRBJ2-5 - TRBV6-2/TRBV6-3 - CASSYSTSGTQYF TGTGCCAGCAGTTACTCCACCTCGGGGACCCAGTACTTC
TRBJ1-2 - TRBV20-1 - CSARMAEGHTF TGCAGTGCTAGAATGGCGGAGGGACACACCTTC
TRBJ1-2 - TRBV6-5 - CASSYRNRVGYTF TGTGCCAGCAGTTACCGTAACAGGGTTGGCTACACCTTC
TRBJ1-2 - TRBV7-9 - CASSLLAPEGYTF TGTGCCAGCAGCTTACTCGCCCCGGAGGGCTACACCTTC
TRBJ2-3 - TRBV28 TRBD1 CASNRGGTDTQYF TGTGCCAGCAACAGGGGTGGCACAGATACGCAGTATTTT
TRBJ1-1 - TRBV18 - CASSPRSPTDFTEAFF TGTGCCAGCTCACCACGATCACCGACCGATTTCACTGAAGCTTTCTTT
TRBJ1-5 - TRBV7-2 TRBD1 CASSLTGSLPQHF TGTGCCAGCAGCTTGACAGGGTCTCTGCCCCAGCATTTT
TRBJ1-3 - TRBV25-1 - CASSKQQSGNTIYF TGTGCCAGCAGTAAACAGCAGTCTGGAAACACCATATATTTT